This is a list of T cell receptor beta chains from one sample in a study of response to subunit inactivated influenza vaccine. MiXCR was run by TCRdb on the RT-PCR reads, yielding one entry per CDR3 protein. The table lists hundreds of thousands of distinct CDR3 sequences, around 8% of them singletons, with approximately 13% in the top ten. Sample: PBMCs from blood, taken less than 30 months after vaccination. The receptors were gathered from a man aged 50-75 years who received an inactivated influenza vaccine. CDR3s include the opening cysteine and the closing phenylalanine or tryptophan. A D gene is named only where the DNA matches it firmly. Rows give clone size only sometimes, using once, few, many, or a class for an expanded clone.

cdr3_aa: CASSLGWGTDTQYF
cdr3_nt: TGTGCCAGCAGCTTAGGGTGGGGAACAGATACGCAGTATTTT
v_call: TRBV7-2
clone_size: many
d_call: .
cdr3_length: 14
j_call: TRBJ2-3

cdr3_aa: CASSPHITAGEQYF
cdr3_nt: TGTGCCAGCAGCCCCCACATAACAGCGGGGGAGCAGTACTTC
v_call: TRBV7-9
clone_size: few
d_call: TRBD2
cdr3_length: 14
j_call: TRBJ2-7

cdr3_aa: CASSQSAVRPSPLDGYTF
cdr3_nt: TGTGCCAGCAGCCAATCCGCCGTAAGGCCCTCCCCATTGGATGGCTACACCTTC
v_call: TRBV16
clone_size: many
d_call: .
cdr3_length: 18
j_call: TRBJ1-2

cdr3_aa: CAWSGTSGVQQFF
cdr3_nt: TGTGCCTGGAGTGGGACTAGCGGTGTCCAGCAGTTCTTC
v_call: TRBV30
clone_size: many
d_call: TRBD2
cdr3_length: 13
j_call: TRBJ2-1

cdr3_aa: CATSRDTPPTGNTEAFF
cdr3_nt: TGTGCCACCAGCAGAGATACACCGCCGACTGGGAACACTGAAGCTTTCTTT
v_call: TRBV15
clone_size: many
d_call: .
cdr3_length: 17
j_call: TRBJ1-1

cdr3_aa: CASSLQTTSQETQYF
cdr3_nt: TGCGCCAGCAGCCTCCAGACTACCTCGCAAGAGACCCAGTACTTC
v_call: TRBV5-1
clone_size: .
d_call: .
cdr3_length: 15
j_call: TRBJ2-5

cdr3_aa: CASSYLNQPQHF
cdr3_nt: TGTGCCAGCAGCTACCTCAATCAGCCCCAGCATTTT
v_call: TRBV7-2
clone_size: many
d_call: .
cdr3_length: 12
j_call: TRBJ1-5

cdr3_aa: CASSNREETQYF
cdr3_nt: TGTGCCAGCAGCAACAGGGAAGAGACCCAGTACTTC
v_call: TRBV7-9
clone_size: .
d_call: .
cdr3_length: 12
j_call: TRBJ2-5

cdr3_aa: CAWRGSGESYEQYF
cdr3_nt: TGTGCCTGGAGAGGCAGCGGGGAATCCTACGAGCAGTACTTC
v_call: TRBV30
clone_size: .
d_call: TRBD2
cdr3_length: 14
j_call: TRBJ2-7

cdr3_aa: CSAKDSLARAQETQYF
cdr3_nt: TGCAGTGCTAAGGATAGTCTTGCTAGGGCTCAGGAGACCCAGTACTTC
v_call: TRBV20-1
clone_size: few
d_call: .
cdr3_length: 16
j_call: TRBJ2-5

cdr3_aa: CASTGQLTDTQYF
cdr3_nt: TGTGCCAGCACCGGACAGCTCACAGATACGCAGTATTTT
v_call: TRBV11-2
clone_size: .
d_call: .
cdr3_length: 13
j_call: TRBJ2-3

cdr3_aa: CAISDRAKETQYF
cdr3_nt: TGTGCCATCAGTGACAGGGCGAAAGAGACCCAGTACTTC
v_call: TRBV10-3
clone_size: .
d_call: .
cdr3_length: 13
j_call: TRBJ2-5

cdr3_aa: CASSPLETGRGTQYF
cdr3_nt: TGCGCCAGCAGCCCTTTAGAGACGGGTAGAGGGACCCAGTACTTC
v_call: TRBV5-1
clone_size: .
d_call: .
cdr3_length: 15
j_call: TRBJ2-5

cdr3_aa: CASSLGSGSQETQYF
cdr3_nt: TGTGCCAGCAGCTTAGGGTCGGGAAGTCAAGAGACCCAGTACTTC
v_call: TRBV13
clone_size: few
d_call: .
cdr3_length: 15
j_call: TRBJ2-5

cdr3_aa: CASIKGGSNYEQYF
cdr3_nt: TGTGCCAGCATCAAAGGAGGCTCTAATTACGAGCAGTACTTC
v_call: TRBV12-3/TRBV12-4
clone_size: few
d_call: .
cdr3_length: 14
j_call: TRBJ2-7

cdr3_aa: CATSDGFLGSPLHF
cdr3_nt: TGTGCCACCAGTGATGGATTCTTAGGATCACCCCTCCACTTT
v_call: TRBV24-1
clone_size: few
d_call: .
cdr3_length: 14
j_call: TRBJ1-6

cdr3_aa: CASSLGGGNIGELFF
cdr3_nt: TGTGCCAGCAGCTTAGGAGGCGGGAACATCGGGGAGCTGTTTTTT
v_call: TRBV7-9
clone_size: .
d_call: .
cdr3_length: 15
j_call: TRBJ2-2

cdr3_aa: CSARGTSGGDYNEQFF
cdr3_nt: TGCAGTGCTAGGGGGACTAGCGGGGGAGACTACAATGAGCAGTTCTTC
v_call: TRBV20-1
clone_size: .
d_call: TRBD2
cdr3_length: 16
j_call: TRBJ2-1

cdr3_aa: CASSLAGPEKLFF
cdr3_nt: TGCGCCAGCAGCTTGGCGGGACCGGAAAAACTGTTTTTT
v_call: TRBV5-1
clone_size: few
d_call: .
cdr3_length: 13
j_call: TRBJ1-4

cdr3_aa: CASSLTAMGDNQPQHF
cdr3_nt: TGTGCCAGCAGTTTAACCGCGATGGGGGACAATCAGCCCCAGCATTTT
v_call: TRBV28
clone_size: few
d_call: .
cdr3_length: 16
j_call: TRBJ1-5

cdr3_aa: CASSAFTGQGVPEQFF
cdr3_nt: TGTGCCAGCAGCGCGTTTACGGGACAGGGGGTTCCTGAGCAGTTCTTC
v_call: TRBV7-9
clone_size: .
d_call: TRBD1
cdr3_length: 16
j_call: TRBJ2-1

cdr3_aa: CASSLFPSGGNTDTQYF
cdr3_nt: TGCGCCAGCAGCTTGTTCCCTAGCGGGGGGAACACAGATACGCAGTATTTT
v_call: TRBV5-1
clone_size: few
d_call: TRBD2
cdr3_length: 17
j_call: TRBJ2-3

cdr3_aa: CASSLYRDSRLYEQYF
cdr3_nt: TGTGCCAGCAGCCTATACCGGGACAGCAGACTCTACGAGCAGTACTTC
v_call: TRBV3-1
clone_size: .
d_call: TRBD1
cdr3_length: 16
j_call: TRBJ2-7

cdr3_aa: CASFLAGDNEQFF
cdr3_nt: TGCGCCAGCTTCCTAGCGGGAGACAATGAGCAGTTCTTC
v_call: TRBV5-1
clone_size: .
d_call: TRBD2
cdr3_length: 13
j_call: TRBJ2-1

cdr3_aa: CASSQDPLRGGGTDTQYF
cdr3_nt: TGCGCCAGCAGCCAAGATCCCCTACGGGGAGGAGGTACAGATACGCAGTATTTT
v_call: TRBV4-1
clone_size: .
d_call: .
cdr3_length: 18
j_call: TRBJ2-3

cdr3_aa: CAISENVRPDDTGELFF
cdr3_nt: TGTGCCATCAGTGAAAATGTCCGCCCAGATGACACCGGGGAGCTGTTTTTT
v_call: TRBV10-3
clone_size: many
d_call: .
cdr3_length: 17
j_call: TRBJ2-2

cdr3_aa: CASSLAPRGLQPQHF
cdr3_nt: TGTGCCAGCAGTTTAGCCCCACGGGGTCTTCAGCCCCAGCATTTT
v_call: TRBV12-3/TRBV12-4
clone_size: many
d_call: .
cdr3_length: 15
j_call: TRBJ1-5

cdr3_aa: CSAYLGTSGGDTQYF
cdr3_nt: TGCAGTGCTTACCTCGGGACTAGCGGGGGGGATACGCAGTATTTT
v_call: TRBV20-1
clone_size: few
d_call: TRBD2
cdr3_length: 15
j_call: TRBJ2-3

cdr3_aa: CASSPGQGVDTQYF
cdr3_nt: TGCGCCAGCAGCCCGGGACAAGGTGTTGATACGCAGTATTTC
v_call: TRBV5-1
clone_size: few
d_call: .
cdr3_length: 14
j_call: TRBJ2-3

cdr3_aa: CASSSGGESTDTQYF
cdr3_nt: TGTGCCAGCAGTTCAGGGGGCGAGAGCACAGATACGCAGTATTTT
v_call: TRBV12-3/TRBV12-4
clone_size: .
d_call: TRBD1
cdr3_length: 15
j_call: TRBJ2-3

cdr3_aa: CASSLGGGAITADTQYF
cdr3_nt: TGTGCCAGCAGTTTGGGCGGGGGGGCGATAACAGCAGATACGCAGTATTTT
v_call: TRBV12-3/TRBV12-4
clone_size: few
d_call: TRBD2
cdr3_length: 17
j_call: TRBJ2-3

cdr3_aa: CSARFLTKGYTF
cdr3_nt: TGCAGTGCTAGATTCTTGACAAAGGGCTACACCTTC
v_call: TRBV20-1
clone_size: .
d_call: .
cdr3_length: 12
j_call: TRBJ1-2

cdr3_aa: CASSLARLPGVTQYF
cdr3_nt: TGCGCCAGCAGCTTGGCTAGACTCCCGGGGGTGACCCAGTACTTC
v_call: TRBV5-1
clone_size: few
d_call: .
cdr3_length: 15
j_call: TRBJ2-5

cdr3_aa: CSAGRGSLNEQFF
cdr3_nt: TGCAGCGCGGGACGTGGGTCCCTGAATGAGCAGTTCTTC
v_call: TRBV29-1
clone_size: .
d_call: .
cdr3_length: 13
j_call: TRBJ2-1